The clone carrying this T cell receptor beta chain was detected only once. The antigen remains unidentified. Assay execution proceeded at the deep level. An even split of each subset's genomic DNA across several immunoSEQ plates was performed. Profiled with immunoSEQ multiplex PCR; TCRdb holds only in-frame clones, not every one. The sample includes about 2.4 million clones, around 94% of them seen just once. Those who donated, Caucasian adults without exception, all lived in Nashville, Tennessee. V lost 8 bases to trimming and J lost 6 bases, with 11 bases between them. There are 11 residues in the CDR3. CDR1 is MGHDK and CDR2 is SYGVNS in the germline V gene. The data originate from a study of shared clonotypes between healthy human individuals. Study-level points and caveats: The naive CD4 repertoires of a handful of donors were compared, and around 5% of clonotypes were shared.

The sequenced sample consisted of naive CD4+ T cells sorted from blood. Noted subset: CD45RA+ positively selected. This receptor was obtained from a man aged 18 to 29 in good health. The genes are TRBV25-1 and TRBJ2-7, with D tentatively TRBD1 (5 bases). Written as DNA, the CDR3 is TGTGCCAGCCTCTGGGGCGTCGAGCAGTACTTC. Protein: CASLWGVEQYF.